The rows below give T cell receptor beta chains drawn from one sample of a study of T cell repertoires in cytomegalovirus infection. No antigen has been identified for these receptors. TCRdb called the reads again in MiXCR, with one record for every CDR3 protein. Counted here are 200,000 to 250,000 distinct CDR3 sequences, 30% to 45% occurring once; the ten biggest clones make up 59%. The material was CD8+ T cells from cultured PBMCs, obtained from culture after CMV antigen stimulation. The receptor set was obtained from a human donor in good health (CMV status not recorded). Some clones in this sample may be carry-over from other donors' samples. The CDR3 runs from the conserved cysteine through the conserved F or W. Each record gives: clone size, D gene, V gene, J gene, CDR3 DNA, CDR3 protein. The D gene is left open where the match is weak. Some rows mark clone size as missing; the rest say once, few, many or name a class of expanded clone.

clone_size: NA
d_call: NA
v_call: TRBV19
j_call: TRBJ1-5
cdr3_nt: TGTGCCAGTAGTATATGGGACGGAGTCAATCAGCCCCAGCATTTT
cdr3_aa: CASSIWDGVNQPQHF

clone_size: NA
d_call: NA
v_call: TRBV25-1
j_call: TRBJ1-2
cdr3_nt: TGTGCCAGCAGCGGTCCGACCTCCAGTAGAGGCTATGGCTACACCTTC
cdr3_aa: CASSGPTSSRGYGYTF

clone_size: NA
d_call: NA
v_call: TRBV27
j_call: TRBJ1-2
cdr3_nt: TGTGCCAGCAGTTTATCGAAAGGCCAGAACTACTATGGCTACACCTTC
cdr3_aa: CASSLSKGQNYYGYTF

clone_size: few
d_call: NA
v_call: TRBV5-5
j_call: TRBJ2-7
cdr3_nt: TGTGCCAGCAGCCTTAACCGGGGCCTTAGGCCCTACGAGCAGTACTTC
cdr3_aa: CASSLNRGLRPYEQYF

clone_size: once
d_call: TRBD2
v_call: TRBV28
j_call: TRBJ2-3
cdr3_nt: TGTGCCAGCGTCCCGGGACTAGCGGCCACAGATACGCAGTATTTT
cdr3_aa: CASVPGLAATDTQYF

clone_size: NA
d_call: NA
v_call: TRBV3-1
j_call: TRBJ2-4
cdr3_nt: TGTGCCAGCAGCCAGAACACAGCGTTAGCCAAAAACATTCAGTACTTC
cdr3_aa: CASSQNTALAKNIQYF

clone_size: NA
d_call: NA
v_call: TRBV3-1
j_call: TRBJ1-5
cdr3_nt: TGTGCCAGCAGCCAGACAGGTTTTCACAATCAGCCCCAGCATTTT
cdr3_aa: CASSQTGFHNQPQHF

clone_size: few
d_call: NA
v_call: TRBV7-6
j_call: TRBJ2-2
cdr3_nt: TGTGCCAGCAGCTTAAGGCCCCCAGCGAAGAGGGCCGGGGAGCTGTTTTTT
cdr3_aa: CASSLRPPAKRAGELFF

clone_size: NA
d_call: TRBD1
v_call: TRBV5-1
j_call: TRBJ1-1
cdr3_nt: TGCGCCAGCAGCGACGCCGGGACAGGGGGAAGGAAAGCTTTCTTT
cdr3_aa: CASSDAGTGGRKAFF

clone_size: few
d_call: NA
v_call: TRBV7-2
j_call: TRBJ1-2
cdr3_nt: TGTGCCAGCAGCTTAGCCTACGTTACAAATGGCTACACCTTC
cdr3_aa: CASSLAYVTNGYTF

clone_size: few
d_call: TRBD2
v_call: TRBV7-3
j_call: TRBJ2-2
cdr3_nt: TGTGCCAGCACAGGGACTAATACCGGGGAGCTGTTTTTT
cdr3_aa: CASTGTNTGELFF

clone_size: NA
d_call: TRBD1
v_call: TRBV27
j_call: TRBJ2-3
cdr3_nt: TGTGCCAGCAGTTTCTCCCGGGACAGGGGCACAGATACGCAGTATTTT
cdr3_aa: CASSFSRDRGTDTQYF

clone_size: few
d_call: TRBD2
v_call: TRBV9
j_call: TRBJ2-5
cdr3_nt: TGTGCCAGCAGTGGAGCGGGGGCGCAAGAGACCCAGTACTTC
cdr3_aa: CASSGAGAQETQYF

clone_size: NA
d_call: NA
v_call: TRBV28
j_call: TRBJ2-1
cdr3_nt: TGTGCCAGCACGATGAATCGGCTAGGCTCCTCCTACAATGAGCAGTTCTTC
cdr3_aa: CASTMNRLGSSYNEQFF

clone_size: few
d_call: NA
v_call: TRBV7-6
j_call: TRBJ1-5
cdr3_nt: TGTGCCAGCAGCTTAGAAATCGGCCGCAATCAGCCCCAGCATTTT
cdr3_aa: CASSLEIGRNQPQHF

clone_size: NA
d_call: TRBD2
v_call: TRBV24-1
j_call: TRBJ2-2
cdr3_nt: TGTGCCACCAGTGATCCTCAGTGGCGGGGGAAAAACACCGGGGAGCTGTTTTTT
cdr3_aa: CATSDPQWRGKNTGELFF

clone_size: few
d_call: TRBD1
v_call: TRBV27
j_call: TRBJ1-2
cdr3_nt: TGTGCCAGCAGTTTATCGCGGTCCGGGACAGGGGGAAAGAGTGGCTATGGCTACACCTTC
cdr3_aa: CASSLSRSGTGGKSGYGYTF

clone_size: few
d_call: TRBD2
v_call: TRBV7-3
j_call: TRBJ2-1
cdr3_nt: TGTGCCAGCAGCTTAGGAAGCGGGGGTAATGAGCAGTTCTTC
cdr3_aa: CASSLGSGGNEQFF

clone_size: NA
d_call: NA
v_call: TRBV7-9
j_call: TRBJ2-2
cdr3_nt: TGTGCCAGCAGCTCGGGCCCCACCGGGGAGCTGTTTTTT
cdr3_aa: CASSSGPTGELFF

clone_size: NA
d_call: TRBD2
v_call: TRBV27
j_call: TRBJ2-1
cdr3_nt: TGTGCCACCGGACTAGCGGGAGCCAATGAGCAGTTCTTC
cdr3_aa: CATGLAGANEQFF

clone_size: NA
d_call: NA
v_call: TRBV7-9
j_call: TRBJ2-1
cdr3_nt: TGTGCCTCCGGACTCCCGGTTTACAATGAGCAGTTCTTC
cdr3_aa: CASGLPVYNEQFF

clone_size: few
d_call: TRBD2
v_call: TRBV5-1
j_call: TRBJ2-2
cdr3_nt: TGCGCCAGCCGACTAGGCGGGAGAAACTCCGGGGAGCTGTTTTTT
cdr3_aa: CASRLGGRNSGELFF

clone_size: once
d_call: TRBD2
v_call: TRBV2
j_call: TRBJ2-1
cdr3_nt: TGTGCCAGGACGACTAGCGGGGGCTACAATGAGCAGTTCTTC
cdr3_aa: CARTTSGGYNEQFF

clone_size: NA
d_call: TRBD1
v_call: TRBV28
j_call: TRBJ2-1
cdr3_nt: TGTGCCAGCAAGACAGGGAGCTCCTACAATGAGCAGTTCTTC
cdr3_aa: CASKTGSSYNEQFF

clone_size: once
d_call: NA
v_call: TRBV27
j_call: TRBJ2-2
cdr3_nt: TGTGCCAGCAGGGTTGGGCGGCAGAACACCGGGGAGCTGTTTTTT
cdr3_aa: CASRVGRQNTGELFF

clone_size: few
d_call: NA
v_call: TRBV7-9
j_call: TRBJ2-5
cdr3_nt: TGTGCCAGCAGTCTAGGTCCGCGGGAGACCCAGTACTTC
cdr3_aa: CASSLGPRETQYF

clone_size: NA
d_call: TRBD1
v_call: TRBV19
j_call: TRBJ1-1
cdr3_nt: TGTGCCAGTAGCCGCCTCAGGGGGCGGGTCACTGAAGCTTTCTTT
cdr3_aa: CASSRLRGRVTEAFF

clone_size: NA
d_call: NA
v_call: TRBV7-2
j_call: TRBJ1-6
cdr3_nt: TGTGCCAGCAGTTTAGACACATCCTCGGGGACCCTCCACTTT
cdr3_aa: CASSLDTSSGTLHF

clone_size: NA
d_call: TRBD1
v_call: TRBV20-1
j_call: TRBJ1-5
cdr3_nt: TGCAGTGCCGGACAGGAAATTAATCAGCCCCAGCATTTT
cdr3_aa: CSAGQEINQPQHF

clone_size: NA
d_call: NA
v_call: TRBV27
j_call: TRBJ2-7
cdr3_nt: TGTGCCACCTCCCGAGGGCACTCTGGGGAGCAGTACTTC
cdr3_aa: CATSRGHSGEQYF

clone_size: few
d_call: TRBD1
v_call: TRBV19
j_call: TRBJ2-2
cdr3_nt: TGTGCCAGTAGTATTGGGACAGGTCGCGGCACCGGGGAGCTGTTTTTT
cdr3_aa: CASSIGTGRGTGELFF

clone_size: NA
d_call: NA
v_call: TRBV19
j_call: TRBJ2-2
cdr3_nt: TGTGCCAGTAGTGGACGCAGAGGGGTTAAGATGAACACCGGGGAGCTGTTTTTT
cdr3_aa: CASSGRRGVKMNTGELFF

clone_size: many
d_call: TRBD1
v_call: TRBV20-1
j_call: TRBJ2-7
cdr3_nt: TGCAGTGCCAGGGGAAACTTGGGACAGGGGCCCTACGAGCAGTACTTC
cdr3_aa: CSARGNLGQGPYEQYF

clone_size: NA
d_call: NA
v_call: TRBV5-1
j_call: TRBJ1-1
cdr3_nt: TGCGCCAGCAGCGCGGAAGGGACTGAAGCTTTCTTT
cdr3_aa: CASSAEGTEAFF

clone_size: NA
d_call: NA
v_call: TRBV7-4
j_call: TRBJ1-1
cdr3_nt: TGTGCCAGCAGCTTAGAAGGATCGAACACTGAAGCTTTCTTT
cdr3_aa: CASSLEGSNTEAFF

clone_size: NA
d_call: NA
v_call: TRBV14
j_call: TRBJ2-5
cdr3_nt: TGTGCCAGCAGCCAAGACCCGTTTGAGGAGACCCAGTACTTC
cdr3_aa: CASSQDPFEETQYF

clone_size: few
d_call: NA
v_call: TRBV28
j_call: TRBJ2-7
cdr3_nt: TGTGCCAGCAGTTTATACCTCTCCTACGAGCAGTACTTC
cdr3_aa: CASSLYLSYEQYF

clone_size: few
d_call: NA
v_call: TRBV11-1
j_call: TRBJ2-2
cdr3_nt: TGTGCCAGCAGCTACACCGGGGAGCTGTTTTTT
cdr3_aa: CASSYTGELFF

clone_size: few
d_call: NA
v_call: TRBV12-3/TRBV12-4
j_call: TRBJ1-3
cdr3_nt: TGTGCCAGCCTATTAAACGGGGGGCCTGGAAACACCATATATTTT
cdr3_aa: CASLLNGGPGNTIYF

clone_size: NA
d_call: NA
v_call: TRBV6-8
j_call: TRBJ1-2
cdr3_nt: TGTGCCAGCAGTTCGACCACTTGGGCGACAGGATATGGCTACACCTTC
cdr3_aa: CASSSTTWATGYGYTF

clone_size: many
d_call: NA
v_call: TRBV7-6
j_call: TRBJ2-6
cdr3_nt: TGTGCCAGCAGCTCGCCTTCCTATGGGGCCAACGTCCTGACTTTC
cdr3_aa: CASSSPSYGANVLTF

clone_size: NA
d_call: TRBD2
v_call: TRBV28
j_call: TRBJ2-7
cdr3_nt: TGTGCCAGCAGTGGACAGATACTAGCGGGAGGGCCCTACGAGCAGTACTTC
cdr3_aa: CASSGQILAGGPYEQYF

clone_size: once
d_call: NA
v_call: TRBV11-2
j_call: TRBJ2-7
cdr3_nt: TGTGCCAGCAGCTCGCGGTACGGCGACTCCGAGCAGTACTTC
cdr3_aa: CASSSRYGDSEQYF